The 5 T cell receptor beta chains below were found in one sample sequenced in a study of OX40 agonist ivuxolimab in advanced cancers. The repertoire was sequenced with immunoSEQ multiplex PCR; TCRdb's copy has only in-frame clones and lacks some. The sample has some 72,000 clones; roughly nine tenths are singletons. The source material was CD4+ or CD8+ T cells sorted from blood, sampled in a trial of the OX40 agonist ivuxolimab. The receptors shown here come from an adult with an advanced solid tumor such as melanoma, head and neck, liver or kidney cancer.

This clone turned up a few times. The chain carries TRBV5-4 and TRBJ2-7; unclear D gene. Trimming shortened V by 1 base and J by 2 bases, and 7 bases separated the two germline ends. Germline V gene sequence: CDR1 SGHNT, CDR2 YYREEE (reference sequence). The CDR3 length is 13 residues. CDR3 DNA sequence: TGTGCCAGCAGCTTGTCGGTGGCCTACGAGCAGTACTTC. Translating it yields CASSLSVAYEQYF.

This sequence joins TRBV5-1 and TRBJ1-2; 7 nucleotides agree with TRBD1. J lost 8 bases, V lost 0 bases, and 13 bases had no gene match. Germline V gene sequence: CDR1 SGHRS, CDR2 YFSETQ. The CDR3 spans 16 residues. The CDR3 nucleotides read TGCGCCAGCAGCTTGGGTTGGCAGGGGGTCGTTGAGGGCTACACCTTC. Protein product: CASSLGWQGVVEGYTF. The whole variable domain, filled in from reference TRBV5-1 and TRBJ1-2, reads KAGVTQTPRYLIKTRGQQVTLSCSPISGHRSVSWYQQTPGQGLQFLFEYFSETQRNKGNFPGRFSGRQFSNSRSEMNVSTLELGDSALYLCASSLGWQGVVEGYTFGSGTRLTVV.

The count of this clone is one. The chain combines TRBV20-1 with TRBJ2-1, with 7 bases aligning to TRBD2. Germline values: CDR1 DFQATT, CDR2 SNEGSKA (reference sequence). The J segment lost 7 bases and the V segment lost 6 bases, leaving 3 bases of the junction unmatched. This CDR3 contains 11 residues. The CDR3 coding sequence is TGCAGTGCAACTAGCGTGAATGAGCAGTTCTTC. As protein: CSATSVNEQFF.

The chain couples TRBV30 to TRBJ1-4; D not resolved. V dropped 2 bases and J dropped 7 bases, with 17 bases sitting between them. CDR3 length: 15 residues. CDR1 is GTSNPN and CDR2 is SVGIG in the germline V gene (reference sequence). The CDR3 sequence is CAWSSLGKGGEKLFF. The CDR3 nucleotides read TGTGCCTGGAGTTCCCTTGGGAAGGGAGGTGAAAAACTGTTTTTT.

The rearrangement links TRBV7-9 to TRBJ1-1; 11 bases are shared with TRBD1. V shed 1 base and J 4 bases; nucleotides not matched to a gene: 5. Germline values: CDR1 SEHNR, CDR2 FQNEAQ (reference sequence). The length of the CDR3 is 16 residues. CDR3 nucleotide sequence: TGTGCCAGCAGCTTAGTCCCCGGGACAGGGGGCACTGAAGCTTTCTTT. Translating it yields CASSLVPGTGGTEAFF.